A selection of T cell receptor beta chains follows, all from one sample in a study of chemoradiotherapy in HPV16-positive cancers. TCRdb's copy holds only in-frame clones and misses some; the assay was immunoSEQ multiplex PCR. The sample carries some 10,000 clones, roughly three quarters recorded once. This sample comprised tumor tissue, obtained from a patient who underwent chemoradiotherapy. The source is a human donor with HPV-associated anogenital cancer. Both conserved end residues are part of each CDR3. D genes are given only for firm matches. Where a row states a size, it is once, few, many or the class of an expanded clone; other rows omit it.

CDR3: CASRIGGTANYEQYF; DNA: TGTGCCAGCAGGATCGGCGGGACAGCTAATTACGAGCAGTACTTC; J: TRBJ2-7; D: .; size: .; V: TRBV28
CDR3: CASSPGPNNEKLFF; DNA: TGTGCCAGCTCACCGGGGCCCAATAATGAAAAACTGTTTTTT; J: TRBJ1-4; D: .; size: .; V: TRBV18
CDR3: CASRTALWMLYGYTF; DNA: TGTGCCAGCAGAACTGCCCTGTGGATGCTCTATGGCTACACCTTC; J: TRBJ1-2; D: .; size: .; V: TRBV6-1
CDR3: CASRGGGANTGELFF; DNA: TGTGCCAGCAGAGGAGGGGGCGCGAACACCGGGGAGCTGTTTTTT; J: TRBJ2-2; D: .; size: .; V: TRBV27
CDR3: CASSETDMNTEAFF; DNA: TGTGCCAGCAGCGAGACAGACATGAACACTGAAGCTTTCTTT; J: TRBJ1-1; D: .; size: .; V: TRBV5-5
CDR3: CASSIVGTGSYEQYF; DNA: TGTGCCAGTAGTATAGTGGGGACAGGCTCCTACGAGCAGTACTTC; J: TRBJ2-7; D: TRBD1; size: .; V: TRBV19
CDR3: CASSSQPGDEQFF; DNA: TGTGCCAGCAGCTCGCAGCCGGGAGATGAGCAGTTCTTC; J: TRBJ2-1; D: .; size: .; V: TRBV7-8
CDR3: CASSLFTSGVTDTQYF; DNA: TGCGCCAGCAGCTTGTTTACTAGCGGGGTCACAGATACGCAGTATTTT; J: TRBJ2-3; D: TRBD2; size: .; V: TRBV5-1
CDR3: CASSSLAGGSMETQYF; DNA: TGCGCCAGCAGCTCACTAGCGGGGGGGTCTATGGAGACCCAGTACTTC; J: TRBJ2-5; D: TRBD2; size: .; V: TRBV5-1
CDR3: CASSAVPGTDQETQYF; DNA: TGCGCCAGCAGTGCCGTACCGGGGACGGACCAAGAGACCCAGTACTTC; J: TRBJ2-5; D: .; size: .; V: TRBV10-2
CDR3: CASSPAGGPGNEQFF; DNA: TGCGCCAGCAGCCCCGCCGGGGGACCTGGCAATGAGCAGTTCTTC; J: TRBJ2-1; D: .; size: .; V: TRBV5-1
CDR3: CSVGLGREQYF; DNA: TGCAGCGTTGGTCTGGGAAGGGAGCAGTACTTC; J: TRBJ2-7; D: .; size: .; V: TRBV29-1
CDR3: CASRGGGFQPQHF; DNA: TGTGCCAGCAGGGGAGGGGGGTTTCAGCCCCAGCATTTT; J: TRBJ1-5; D: .; size: once; V: TRBV6-1
CDR3: CAWSRSGGYEQYF; DNA: TGTGCCTGGAGTAGATCGGGAGGATACGAGCAGTACTTC; J: TRBJ2-7; D: TRBD2; size: .; V: TRBV30
CDR3: CASSRRWSSTDTQYF; DNA: TGTGCCAGCAGCCGTCGGTGGAGTAGCACAGATACGCAGTATTTT; J: TRBJ2-3; D: .; size: .; V: TRBV7-2
CDR3: CASSPLSDGTGYEQYF; DNA: TGCGCCAGCAGCCCACTGTCCGATGGGACAGGGTACGAGCAGTACTTC; J: TRBJ2-7; D: TRBD1; size: few; V: TRBV5-1
CDR3: CASSLTSGLAIVSGELFF; DNA: TGTGCCAGCAGCTTAACTTCGGGACTAGCGATTGTCAGCGGGGAGCTGTTTTTT; J: TRBJ2-2; D: TRBD2; size: .; V: TRBV7-8
CDR3: CATPAGLAGGNTGELFF; DNA: TGTGCCACGCCGGCGGGACTAGCGGGAGGGAACACCGGGGAGCTGTTTTTT; J: TRBJ2-2; D: TRBD2; size: .; V: TRBV30
CDR3: CASTRGAQDNEQFF; DNA: TGCGCCAGTACCCGGGGGGCCCAGGACAATGAGCAGTTCTTC; J: TRBJ2-1; D: .; size: .; V: TRBV10-1
CDR3: CASSLGDSLSGNTIYF; DNA: TGTGCCAGCAGCTTGGGGGACAGCCTGTCTGGAAACACCATATATTTT; J: TRBJ1-3; D: TRBD1; size: .; V: TRBV5-8